The 18 T cell receptor beta chains below were found in one sample sequenced in a study of blood T cells in healthy people across ages. The authors ran a second PCR of about 7 to 11 cycles using a sample-barcoded 5' primer and a J-beta primer mix. TCRdb re-called the 5' RACE reads with MiXCR, one entry per CDR3 protein. The table includes 600,000 to 1,000,000 distinct CDR3 sequences, approximately 25% detected once. The same specimen was also included in a second study, on T cells of mothers and their children.

The sample taken for sequencing was blood. These receptor sequences come from a boy aged 5-17 years in good health.

The chain combines TRBV28 with TRBJ2-5, with 7 positions matching TRBD1. The J call could be wrong; TRBJ2-1 is a better fit for the DNA end. The CDR3 covers 15 residues. From germline, CDR1 is MDHEN and CDR2 SYDVKM. The CDR3, as DNA: TGTGCCAGCAGCCTAACAGGGGTTAATTCCAATGAGCAGTTCTTC. Amino acids: CASSLTGVNSNEQFF.

This clonotype has a handful of counts. This sequence joins TRBV2 and TRBJ2-3; 9 bases map to TRBD1. The CDR3 contains 13 residues. From germline, CDR1 is SNHLY and CDR2 FYNNEI. J was trimmed by 6 bases and V by 6 bases; bases with no gene match: 4. DNA of the CDR3: TGTGCCAGCAGGGACAGGGGTTTGGATACGCAGTATTTT. This gives the protein CASRDRGLDTQYF.

CDR3 DNA: TGCAGCGTTGTCCGGAATGAAGCTTTCTTT. Translating it yields CSVVRNEAFF. The chain carries TRBV29-1 and TRBJ1-1, with D hard to call. Trimming stripped 4 bases from V and 7 bases from J, with 7 bases between. Per germline, CDR1 SQVTM and CDR2 ANQGSEA. This CDR3 has 10 residues. Looking up the rest from reference TRBV29-1 and TRBJ1-1 gives the full variable domain: SAVISQKPSRDICQRGTSLTIQCQVDSQVTMMFWYRQQPGQSLTLIATANQGSEATYESGFVIDKFPISRPNLTFSTLTVSNMSPEDSSIYLCSVVRNEAFFGQGTRLTVV.

This chain uses TRBV7-2 with TRBJ1-2; 7 bases align to TRBD1. V lost 0 bases, J lost 6 bases, and 7 bases stayed unmatched. The V gene's germline CDR1 is SGHTA and CDR2 FQGNSA. The CDR3 spans 15 residues. The CDR3 bases are TGTGCCAGCAGCTTAGCCCCGGGACAGAACCATGGCTACACCTTC. It translates to CASSLAPGQNHGYTF.

This clonotype was found a few times. The J gene is TRBJ1-1, the V gene TRBV20-1; perhaps TRBD1 as D (6 bases). This CDR3 contains 14 residues. V lost 3 bases and J lost 0, with 11 bases in between. CDR1 and CDR2 from the germline V gene are DFQATT and SNEGSKA (reference sequence). Here the CDR3 reads CSASLDRLNTEAFF. For the CDR3, the DNA is TGCAGTGCTAGCTTAGACAGGCTGAACACTGAAGCTTTCTTT.

This clonotype appeared many times. The chain has TRBV5-1 and TRBJ2-5; TRBD2 matches 9 bases. Trimming removed 1 base from V and 3 bases from J; junction bases left unmatched: 4. The CDR3 spans 15 residues. In germline, CDR1 is SGHRS, CDR2 YFSETQ. CDR3 in amino acids: CASSLFGGREETQYF. The DNA for the CDR3 is TGCGCCAGCAGCTTGTTCGGCGGGAGGGAAGAGACCCAGTACTTC.

The V gene is TRBV6-1, the J gene TRBJ2-1; 7 bases align to TRBD1. The CDR3 extends over 16 amino acids. Losses at the gene ends were 4 bases for V and 6 bases for J; bases not matched to a gene: 12. Germline CDR1 and CDR2: MNHNS and SASEGT. Written as DNA, the CDR3 is TGTGCCAGCAGTGTCTCTAGGACAGGAGATGGCAATGAGCAGTTCTTC. Translation: CASSVSRTGDGNEQFF.

J is TRBJ2-6 and V is TRBV9; D is uncertain. Trimming stripped 7 bases from V and 1 base from J, with 6 bases between. This CDR3 region has 13 residues. The germline gives CDR1 SGDLS, CDR2 YYNGEE. The CDR3 region has the DNA TGTGCCAGCGGCAGTTCTGGGGCCAACGTCCTGACTTTC. Its protein product is CASGSSGANVLTF. Filled out from reference TRBV9 and TRBJ2-6, the complete variable domain reads DSGVTQTPKHLITATGQRVTLRCSPRSGDLSVYWYQQSLDQGLQFLIQYYNGEERAKGNILERFSAQQFPDLHSELNLSSLELGDSALYFCASGSSGANVLTFGAGSRLTVL.

This clonotype was picked up a small number of times. The chain joins TRBV5-1 to TRBJ1-6; D is possibly TRBD1 (5 bases). Per germline, CDR1 SGHRS and CDR2 YFSETQ. This CDR3 is 16 amino acids long. Trimming shortened V by 0 bases and J by 5 bases, and 12 bases separated the two germline ends. The CDR3: CASSLGDRANNSPLHF. As DNA, the CDR3 is TGCGCCAGCAGCTTGGGGGACCGAGCGAATAATTCACCCCTCCACTTT.

This clonotype was detected only a few times. V and J are TRBV29-1 and TRBJ2-5, with 7 bases fitting TRBD1. This CDR3 region has 13 residues. V lost 7 bases to trimming and J lost 5 bases; unmatched junction nucleotides: 10. Germline CDR1 and CDR2: SQVTM and ANQGSEA. CDR3 in amino acids: CSAETGMGETQYF. Here the CDR3 DNA reads TGCAGCGCTGAGACAGGGATGGGCGAGACCCAGTACTTC.

This clonotype was detected a few times. This rearrangement joins TRBV4-3 to TRBJ2-1, with 8 bases lining up with TRBD1. J was trimmed by 2 bases and V by 3 bases; bases with no gene match: 12. Germline V gene data show CDR1 as LGHNA and CDR2 as YSLEER. The CDR3 is 18 amino acids. The CDR3 DNA follows: TGCGCCAGCAGCCAGGCCGGACAGGGTCGGAGCCCCTACAATGAGCAGTTCTTC. Its translation: CASSQAGQGRSPYNEQFF.

This clonotype was found many times. The chain couples TRBV7-9 to TRBJ2-1; TRBD2 agrees at 10 bases. Per the germline V gene, CDR1 is SEHNR and CDR2 is FQNEAQ (reference sequence). The ends lost 4 bases at V and 8 bases at J; junction bases unmatched: 11. The CDR3 has 16 amino acids. The CDR3 is CASSYRLAGPFDEQFF. CDR3 coding DNA: TGTGCCAGCAGCTACCGACTAGCGGGCCCTTTTGATGAGCAGTTCTTC.

The chain couples TRBV5-1 to TRBJ1-1, with 10 nucleotides matching TRBD1. The CDR3 spans 17 residues. Germline CDR1 and CDR2: SGHRS and YFSETQ. With 0 bases clipped from V and 1 base from J, the junction kept 6 bases outside the gene matches. This CDR3 reads CASSLAGQGGPNTEAFF. The CDR3 DNA follows: TGCGCCAGCAGCTTGGCTGGACAGGGGGGTCCGAACACTGAAGCTTTCTTT.

This clonotype was counted between two and nine times. The rearrangement uses TRBV7-9 and TRBJ1-4; 8 positions match TRBD1. The ends lost 0 bases at V and 8 bases at J; junction bases unmatched: 8. The CDR3 spans 16 residues. Germline V CDR1 and CDR2: SEHNR, FQNEAQ (reference sequence). The CDR3 sequence: CASSLAAGQGTEKLFF. DNA of the CDR3: TGTGCCAGCAGCTTAGCAGCCGGACAGGGAACCGAAAAACTGTTTTTT.

The sample holds a few counts of this clonotype. The J gene is TRBJ2-5, the V gene TRBV7-2, with 7 bases that match TRBD2. This CDR3 is 17 amino acids long. Germline lookup yields CDR1 SGHTA and CDR2 FQGNSA. With 5 bases clipped from V and 5 bases from J, the junction kept 17 bases outside the gene matches. The CDR3 protein is CASSHGSGGRGLETQYF. For the CDR3, the DNA is TGTGCCAGCAGCCATGGATCGGGAGGCCGAGGGCTGGAGACCCAGTACTTC.

This clonotype came up a few times. This chain joins TRBV4-3 and TRBJ2-3; no clear D. V lost 0 bases and J lost 2, with 9 bases in between. This CDR3 region has 15 residues. Germline V gene sequence: CDR1 LGHNA, CDR2 YSLEER. The CDR3 DNA reads as TGCGCCAGCAGCCAAGATTTCGGTCCCACAGATACGCAGTATTTT. Its protein is CASSQDFGPTDTQYF.

V is TRBV30 and J is TRBJ1-6; D call uncertain. Germline V gene lookup returns CDR1 GTSNPN and CDR2 SVGIG (reference sequence). Trimming left V 0 bases short and J 7 bases short, with 10 bases between. This CDR3 has 14 amino acids. CDR3 nucleotides: TGTGCCTGGAGTGTACTGGACTTAAATTCACCCCTCCACTTT. Translating it yields CAWSVLDLNSPLHF.

In this sample, this clonotype turned up a few times. This chain links TRBV7-9 with TRBJ2-5; tentative D call: TRBD1 (6 bases). The CDR3 is 14 amino acids. Trimming removed 5 bases from V and 4 bases from J, with 14 bases in between. Germline CDR1 SEHNR, CDR2 FQNEAQ (reference sequence). The DNA of the CDR3 is TGTGCCAGCAGCCACAGGGAACCGGGAGAGACCCAGTACTTC. It is translated as CASSHREPGETQYF. Using reference TRBV7-9 and TRBJ2-5 for the parts outside the CDR3, the full variable domain is DTGVSQNPRHKITKRGQNVTFRCDPISEHNRLYWYRQTLGQGPEFLTYFQNEAQLEKSRLLSDRFSAERPKGSFSTLEIQRTEQGDSAMYLCASSHREPGETQYFGPGTRLLVL.